A single sample is the source of the 28 T cell receptor beta chains below, sequenced in a study of blood T cell repertoires in COVID-19. Using immunoSEQ multiplex PCR, the repertoire was profiled, and TCRdb retains in-frame clones only, with some absent. This table has about 250,000 clones, over 70% appearing once. The sample consisted of peripheral blood. The source of these receptors is a woman of 80 years or more with acute or convalescent COVID-19.

The V gene is TRBV27, the J gene TRBJ1-6; 7 bases map to TRBD1. The CDR3 covers 15 residues. V was clipped by 4 bases and J by 7 bases; unmatched bases: 7. CDR1 MNHEY and CDR2 SMNVEV come from the germline V gene (reference sequence). The CDR3 nucleotides read TGTGCCAGCAGTTCGGGACAGCCGGGGAATTCACCCCTCCACTTT. Translation gives CASSSGQPGNSPLHF.

This rearrangement joins TRBV3-1 (or the pseudogene TRBV3-2) to TRBJ2-3; D is unresolved. In germline, CDR1 is LGHDT, CDR2 YNNKEL (reference sequence). The CDR3 loop spans 13 amino acids. V was pared by 5 bases and J by 2 bases, with 8 bases between. The CDR3 DNA reads as TGTGCCAGCAGCTCAGGAATCACAGATACGCAGTATTTT. Translation gives CASSSGITDTQYF.

The gene calls are TRBV11-2 and TRBJ2-3, with 7 positions matching TRBD2. The junction had 10 bases not matched to a gene; V was cut back by 5 bases and J by 2 bases. Germline assignment: CDR1 SGHAT and CDR2 FQNNGV. The CDR3 runs 16 residues. The DNA for the CDR3 is TGTGCCAGCAGCCCTCTTTCGGGAGGTCCCACAGATACGCAGTATTTT. Amino acid sequence: CASSPLSGGPTDTQYF.

The rearrangement uses TRBV15 and TRBJ1-5; TRBD1 might be the D (6 bases). Trimming removed 1 base from V and 1 base from J, with 14 bases in between. CDR1 LNHNV and CDR2 YYDKDF come from the germline V gene (reference sequence). The CDR3 covers 17 residues. CDR3 residues: CATSRGFRTESNQPQHF. CDR3 in DNA: TGTGCCACCAGCAGAGGCTTTAGGACAGAGAGCAATCAGCCCCAGCATTTT.

The J gene is TRBJ1-6, the V gene TRBV7-9, with D possibly TRBD1 on 6 matching bases. V shed 3 bases and J shed 8 bases, with 14 bases lying between them. The CDR3 runs 15 residues. Germline V lookup: CDR1 SEHNR, CDR2 FQNEAQ (reference sequence). CDR3: CASSFGGLSDSPLHF. DNA of the CDR3: TGTGCCAGCAGCTTCGGGGGGCTATCGGATTCACCCCTCCACTTT.

The rearrangement links TRBV24-1 to TRBJ1-2; 8 nucleotides align to TRBD1. The CDR3 covers 14 residues. The ends lost 2 bases at V and 8 bases at J; junction bases unmatched: 6. Per the germline V gene, CDR1 is KGHDR and CDR2 is SFDVKD. CDR3 coding DNA: TGTGCCACCAGTGATTCAGTGACAGGGGAAGGCTACACCTTC. It encodes CATSDSVTGEGYTF.

V gene TRBV28 combines with J gene TRBJ2-1, with 10 bases fitting TRBD2. The CDR3 loop spans 17 amino acids. The V gene's germline CDR1 is MDHEN and CDR2 SYDVKM. V gave up 2 bases and J gave up 6 bases; unmatched junction bases: 10. CDR3 amino acids: CASSLPGRGLASNEQFF. DNA of the CDR3: TGTGCCAGCAGTTTACCCGGGAGGGGACTAGCGTCCAATGAGCAGTTCTTC. Full variable domain (remainder filled in from reference TRBV28 and TRBJ2-1): DVKVTQSSRYLVKRTGEKVFLECVQDMDHENMFWYRQDPGLGLRLIYFSYDVKMKEKGDIPEGYSVSREKKERFSLILESASTNQTSMYLCASSLPGRGLASNEQFFGPGTRLTVL.

This clone has more than one count but fewer than ten. The chain recombines TRBV6-5 with TRBJ1-2; the D gene is possibly TRBD1 (5 bases). Germline V gives CDR1 MNHEY, CDR2 SVGAGI. With 2 bases removed from V and 0 bases from J, the gap between germline ends came to 13 bases. The CDR3 loop spans 16 amino acids. DNA of the CDR3: TGTGCCAGCAGTTACGGAAGGGGCCGATCTAACTATGGCTACACCTTC. This encodes CASSYGRGRSNYGYTF.

The V call is TRBV7-9, the J call TRBJ2-2; possibly TRBD1 for D (6 bases). Germline CDR1 is SEHNR and CDR2 is FQNEAQ (reference sequence). CDR3 size: 13 residues. Trimming took off 5 bases at V and 7 bases at J, with 11 bases between the two ends. This CDR3 reads CASSAQGNGELFF. In nucleotides, the CDR3 is TGTGCCAGCAGCGCTCAGGGGAACGGGGAGCTGTTTTTT.

The chain employs TRBV3-1 (or the pseudogene TRBV3-2) and TRBJ1-5; 9 bases are a match to TRBD1. The germline V gene has CDR1 LGHDT and CDR2 YNNKEL (reference sequence). CDR3 length: 19 residues. V shed 4 bases and J 0 bases; nucleotides not matched to a gene: 13. The chain's CDR3 is CASSLRTGVATYSNQPQHF. Written as DNA, the CDR3 is TGTGCCAGCAGCCTTCGGACAGGGGTCGCCACATATAGCAATCAGCCCCAGCATTTT.

The chain carries TRBV10-3 and TRBJ1-2, with D possibly matching TRBD1 (6 bases). From germline, CDR1 is ENHRY and CDR2 SYGVKD. CDR3 length: 16 residues. Trimming removed 3 bases at V and 7 bases at J, with 21 bases between. CDR3 sequence reads: CAISEGMGAGYGGYTF. CDR3 DNA: TGTGCCATCAGTGAAGGGATGGGGGCCGGGTATGGTGGCTACACCTTC.

As DNA, the CDR3 is TGTGCCAGCAGTTCCGGACAGGGGGGAATTTTTAGCTCCTACAATGAGCAGTTCTTC. It encodes CASSSGQGGIFSSYNEQFF. This chain joins TRBV28 and TRBJ2-1; 10 nucleotides agree with TRBD1. The CDR3 contains 19 residues. J lost 0 bases, V lost 4 bases, and 12 bases had no gene match. The germline gives CDR1 MDHEN, CDR2 SYDVKM.

This rearrangement joins TRBV6-5 to TRBJ2-1; 7 bases align to TRBD2. V lost 2 bases, J lost 7 bases, and 8 bases stayed unmatched. This CDR3 comprises 15 residues. Germline V gene data show CDR1 as MNHEY and CDR2 as SVGAGI. The CDR3, as DNA: TGTGCCAGCAGTTACGAGGGCGGGAGTGGGAATGAGCAGTTCTTC. This translates into CASSYEGGSGNEQFF.

This clone showed up just a few times. V usage is TRBV6-2 or TRBV6-3 and J usage is TRBJ2-3; D remains unclear. Trimming stripped 4 bases from V and 5 bases from J, with 4 bases between. CDR3 length: 11 amino acids. In germline, CDR1 is MNHEY, CDR2 SVGEGT. In DNA form, the CDR3 reads TGTGCCAGCAGTTGGCAAGATACGCAGTATTTT. Translation gives CASSWQDTQYF.

The chain uses TRBV5-6 and TRBJ2-2; no definite D call. The V gene's germline CDR1 is SGHDT and CDR2 YYEEEE. The CDR3 contains 16 residues. V lost 0 bases, J lost 8 bases, and 17 bases lay in between. This CDR3 is CASSLVEKRQRGELFF. CDR3 sequence (DNA): TGTGCCAGCAGCTTGGTAGAGAAGCGCCAACGGGGGGAGCTGTTTTTT.

V is TRBV3-1 (or the pseudogene TRBV3-2) and J is TRBJ2-2; a possible D gene is TRBD2 (5 bases). The germline V gene encodes CDR1 LGHDT and CDR2 YNNKEL (reference sequence). The CDR3 has 13 residues. Trimming took off 3 bases at V and 6 bases at J, with 8 bases between the two ends. The CDR3 DNA reads as TGTGCCAGCAGCCAGGGAGTTTCCGGGGAGCTGTTTTTT. This translates into CASSQGVSGELFF.

This chain joins TRBV7-2 and TRBJ2-7, with TRBD2 identical over 16 bases. J lost 4 bases, V lost 2 bases, and 11 bases had no gene match. The CDR3 loop spans 19 amino acids. Germline loops: CDR1 SGHTA, CDR2 FQGNSA. CDR3 nucleotide sequence: TGTGCCAGCAGCTTACCCGGGACTAGCGGGGGGGTTTTCGCTTACGAGCAGTACTTC. It encodes CASSLPGTSGGVFAYEQYF. The complete variable domain, with remaining parts taken from reference TRBV7-2 and TRBJ2-7, reads GAGVSQSPSNKVTEKGKDVELRCDPISGHTALYWYRQSLGQGLEFLIYFQGNSAPDKSGLPSDRFSAERTGGSVSTLTIQRTQQEDSAVYLCASSLPGTSGGVFAYEQYFGPGTRLTVT.

Worth noting for this clone: This sample also contains other DNA sequences that code for the same CDR3. The V and J genes are TRBV6-5 and TRBJ1-3; D is possibly TRBD1 (5 bases). Trimming cost V 0 bases and J 0 bases, with 9 bases left between them. In germline, CDR1 is MNHEY, CDR2 SVGAGI. This CDR3 region has 16 residues. CDR3 in DNA: TGTGCCAGCAGTTACTCGAGTAGGGGCTCTGGAAACACCATATATTTT. Protein: CASSYSSRGSGNTIYF.

The genes are TRBV12-5 and TRBJ1-2; the match to TRBD1 covers 8 bases. The trim removed 4 bases at V and 4 bases at J, leaving 5 bases unmatched. This CDR3 region has 14 residues. From germline, CDR1 is LGHNT and CDR2 FRNRAP. CDR3 nucleotide sequence: TGTGCTAGTGGTTCCTCAGGGGGCGGCTATGGCTACACCTTC. It specifies CASGSSGGGYGYTF.

V usage is TRBV29-1 and J usage is TRBJ2-7; TRBD1 might be the D (6 bases). CDR3 size: 14 residues. CDR1 and CDR2 from the germline V gene are SQVTM and ANQGSEA. The V and J ends lost 2 bases and 4 bases respectively, with 15 bases between them. The CDR3 DNA follows: TGCAGCGTTGAAAGACAGGAACCAGGGTACGAGCAGTACTTC. This translates into CSVERQEPGYEQYF.

The chain joins TRBV10-3 to TRBJ2-7, with 8 bases that match TRBD1. There are 13 residues in the CDR3. The V gene end was trimmed by 11 bases and the J gene end by 4 bases; junction bases not matched to a gene: 10. Germline V gives CDR1 ENHRY, CDR2 SYGVKD. The CDR3 bases are TGTGCCGTCGACCAGGGGGCCGAGTACGAGCAGTACTTC. This translates into CAVDQGAEYEQYF.

The rearrangement links TRBV5-6 to TRBJ2-3; a weak D match, TRBD2 (6 bases). Germline lookup yields CDR1 SGHDT and CDR2 YYEEEE. The V end was cut by 3 bases, the J end by 0 bases, with 14 bases between. This CDR3 has 16 residues. In nucleotides, the CDR3 is TGTGCCAGCAGCTACACAGGACTAACTAGCACAGATACGCAGTATTTT. Its protein product is CASSYTGLTSTDTQYF.

CDR3 bases: TGTGCCAGTAGTACGACAGGGGATTCACCCCTCCACTTT. Translating it yields CASSTTGDSPLHF. The chain carries TRBV19 and TRBJ1-6; 8 bases match TRBD1. The CDR3 runs to 13 residues. V gave up 4 bases and J gave up 8 bases; unmatched junction bases: 1. Germline CDR1 is LNHDA and CDR2 is SQIVND (reference sequence).

This rearrangement joins TRBV15 to TRBJ2-2; 13 bases are a match to TRBD2. V lost 7 bases, J lost 7 bases, and 3 bases stayed unmatched. There are 14 residues in the CDR3. Germline V lookup: CDR1 LNHNV, CDR2 YYDKDF (reference sequence). Here the CDR3 DNA reads TGTGCCACCAAGGGACTAGCGGGACACGGGGAGCTGTTTTTT. It is translated as CATKGLAGHGELFF.

This chain links TRBV28 with TRBJ1-5; TRBD1 is a possible D gene (6 bases). The CDR3 runs to 14 residues. The germline CDR1 and CDR2 sequences are MDHEN and SYDVKM. The V gene lost 11 bases and the J gene lost 5 bases, with 19 bases spanning the gap. The CDR3 nucleotides read TGTGCCGCAGGGGCAGTTGTTCGGGATCAGCCCCAGCATTTT. This gives the protein CAAGAVVRDQPQHF.

J is TRBJ1-2 and V is TRBV13, with D tentatively TRBD1 (6 bases). The CDR3 is 13 residues long. Deletions cut 0 bases from V and 6 bases from J, with 8 bases between. Germline CDR1 PRHDT, CDR2 FYEKMQ (reference sequence). In nucleotides, the CDR3 is TGTGCCAGCAGCTTAGGACAGGGTGATGGCTACACCTTC. The encoded protein is CASSLGQGDGYTF.

This clone was found a few times. V is TRBV2 and J is TRBJ2-1; 10 positions agree with TRBD2. Germline V gene sequence: CDR1 SNHLY, CDR2 FYNNEI. The ends lost 5 bases at V and 6 bases at J; junction bases unmatched: 7. The CDR3 has 15 amino acids. As DNA, the CDR3 is TGTGCCAGCAGTTTAGCGGGAGGAGCAGTCAATGAGCAGTTCTTC. Its translation: CASSLAGGAVNEQFF.

This clone was seen a few times. This chain uses TRBV20-1 with TRBJ2-3; D is uncertain. Trimming shortened V by 3 bases and J by 2 bases, and 15 bases separated the two germline ends. CDR1 is DFQATT and CDR2 is SNEGSKA in the germline V gene (reference sequence). The CDR3 runs to 15 residues. CDR3 nucleotide sequence: TGCAGTGCTAGTGCGAACGGGTTTTCCACAGATACGCAGTATTTT. It yields the protein CSASANGFSTDTQYF.